This T cell receptor beta chain was captured in a study of blood T cells in healthy people across ages. Study-level findings and limits: Long-lived and aged donors differed, with more naive CD4+ cells and higher diversity in the long-lived.

A remark on this clonotype: Its antigen is still unknown.

Trimming removed 5 bases from V and 4 bases from J, with 14 bases in between. This CDR3 region has 14 residues. Germline V gene sequence: CDR1 ENHRY, CDR2 SYGVKD. For the second PCR, which ran for roughly 7 to 11 cycles, a sample-barcoded 5' primer and a J-beta primer mix were used. MiXCR was run by TCRdb on the 5' RACE reads, yielding one entry per CDR3 protein. The sample holds 1.5 million to 2 million distinct CDR3 sequences, 28% seen once. For every donor, a draw yielded roughly 9.3 milliliters of peripheral blood. V gene TRBV10-3 combines with J gene TRBJ1-2; a possible D gene is TRBD1 (5 bases). The TCR originated in a woman in her 30s in good health. The sample taken for sequencing was blood. CDR3 residues: CAISPAGEGYGYTF. CDR3 coding DNA: TGTGCCATCAGTCCAGCGGGGGAGGGCTATGGCTACACCTTC.